The rows below give T cell receptor beta chains drawn from one sample of a study of vaccination and CD4 T cells after COVID-19. These receptors have no known antigen. Using its own MiXCR run on the PCR reads, TCRdb lists one record per CDR3 protein. The sample has under 15,000 distinct CDR3 sequences, over 60% seen once. The sequences come from CD4+ T cells from blood, cultured in vitro, collected before SARS-CoV-2 vaccination. Receptors were obtained from a human donor who had recovered from COVID-19. CDR3s include the opening cysteine and the closing phenylalanine or tryptophan.

v_gene,CDR3aa
TRBV7-9,CASSSGLSDTQYF
TRBV6-1,CASSLREDTQYF
TRBV7-2,CASGASPDTQYF
TRBV5-1,CASRPLAGGSYEQFF
TRBV20-1,CSANRALVSGNTIYF
TRBV6-5,CASSYRGAGAPYEQYF
TRBV5-1,CASSLELRAGYTF
TRBV11-3,CASGRGTHEQYF
TRBV5-1,CASSTISGTAGTQYF
TRBV7-8,CASSYSGWVASSYEQYF